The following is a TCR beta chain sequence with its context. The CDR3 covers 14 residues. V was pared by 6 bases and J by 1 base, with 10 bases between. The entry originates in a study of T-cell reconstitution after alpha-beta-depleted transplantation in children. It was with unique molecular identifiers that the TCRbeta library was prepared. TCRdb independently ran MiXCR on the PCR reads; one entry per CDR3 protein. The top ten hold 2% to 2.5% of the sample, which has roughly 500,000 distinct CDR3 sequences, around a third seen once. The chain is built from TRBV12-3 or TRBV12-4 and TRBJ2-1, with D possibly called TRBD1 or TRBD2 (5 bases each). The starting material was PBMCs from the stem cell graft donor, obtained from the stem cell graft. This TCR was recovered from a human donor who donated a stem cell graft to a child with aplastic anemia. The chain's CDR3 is CASSGTASYNEQFF. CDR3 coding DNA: TGTGCCAGCAGCGGGACCGCGTCCTACAATGAGCAGTTCTTC.